A single sample is the source of the 18 T cell receptor beta chains below, sequenced in a study of graft-versus-host responses after intestinal transplantation. TCRdb's copy holds only in-frame clones and misses some; the assay was immunoSEQ multiplex PCR. The profile shows 20,000 or so clones, more than 40% of them singletons. Sequencing used alloreactive CD4+ T cells from a mixed lymphocyte reaction culture, obtained before intestinal transplant. The subset is: CFSE-low proliferating T cells sorted from roughly 6-day pre-transplant mixed lymphocyte reaction (GvH or HvG direction). Receptors originate from a human patient who received an intestinal transplant.

The V call is TRBV5-1, the J call TRBJ2-3; 8 bases align to TRBD1. This CDR3 contains 14 residues. The germline CDR1 and CDR2 sequences are SGHRS and YFSETQ. DNA for the CDR3: TGCGCTTCCAGCCCAGGGGGCGAAGCAGATACGCAGTATTTT. Translation gives CASSPGGEADTQYF.

Only one count was recorded for this clone. The genes are TRBV20-1 and TRBJ1-2, with a weak D call TRBD1 (5 bases). CDR1 is DFQATT, CDR2 SNEGSKA, per germline (reference sequence). The CDR3 runs 11 residues. Trimming stripped 6 bases from V and 8 bases from J, with 13 bases between. The DNA of the CDR3 is TGCAGTGCCAGGGATAGGTACGGCTACACCTTC. Amino acids: CSARDRYGYTF.

This clone was seen a handful of times. This rearrangement joins TRBV7-9 to TRBJ2-4; 8 positions agree with TRBD1. Germline CDR1 reads SEHNR; CDR2 reads FQNEAQ (reference sequence). CDR3 length equals 16 residues. V lost 1 base to trimming and J lost 3 bases; unmatched junction nucleotides: 5. In DNA, the CDR3 is TGTGCCAGCAGCTTAGGCAGGGGGCGCGACAAAAACATTCAGTACTTC. It codes for CASSLGRGRDKNIQYF. The full variable domain, its missing parts supplied by reference TRBV7-9 and TRBJ2-4, is DTGVSQNPRHKITKRGQNVTFRCDPISEHNRLYWYRQTLGQGPEFLTYFQNEAQLEKSRLLSDRFSAERPKGSFSTLEIQRTEQGDSAMYLCASSLGRGRDKNIQYFGAGTRLSVL.

The J gene is TRBJ1-5, the V gene TRBV2; TRBD1 matches at 11 bases. Looked up from germline, CDR1 is SNHLY and CDR2 is FYNNEI. Trimming at V came to 5 bases and at J to 5 bases, leaving 5 bases not matched to a gene. This CDR3 region has 15 residues. The CDR3 DNA reads as TGTGCCAGCAGTCCGGGACAGGGGGACCATCAGCCCCAGCATTTT. It yields the protein CASSPGQGDHQPQHF.

This clone appeared a single time. The chain employs TRBV27 and TRBJ2-7; D possibly corresponds to TRBD1 (6 bases). This CDR3 is 15 amino acids long. Germline V gives CDR1 MNHEY, CDR2 SMNVEV (reference sequence). Deletions cut 5 bases from V and 5 bases from J, with 19 bases between. The CDR3 is CASSQIGTFINEQYF. CDR3 in DNA: TGTGCCAGCAGTCAGATAGGGACATTCATCAACGAGCAGTACTTC.

The gene calls are TRBV7-3 and TRBJ1-4, with D possibly TRBD1 on 5 matching bases. This CDR3 is built from 16 residues. Trimming left V 0 bases short and J 0 bases short, with 8 bases between. Germline V gives CDR1 SGHTA, CDR2 FQGTGA. For the CDR3, the DNA is TGTGCCAGCAGCTTAACGGGGGAGGCAACTAATGAAAAACTGTTTTTT. Amino acids: CASSLTGEATNEKLFF.

CDR3 loop: CASSLGFSGETQYF. CDR3 DNA sequence: TGCGCCAGCAGCTTGGGGTTCTCCGGAGAGACCCAGTACTTC. V and J are TRBV5-1 and TRBJ2-5; D not certain. The V gene's germline CDR1 is SGHRS and CDR2 YFSETQ. V lost 0 bases and J 4 bases, leaving 10 bases between the germline ends. There are 14 residues in the CDR3.

This clone has only a few counts. V and J are TRBV12-5 and TRBJ2-3; 12 bases are shared with TRBD2. With 6 bases clipped from V and 2 bases from J, the junction kept 6 bases outside the gene matches. Germline loops: CDR1 LGHNT, CDR2 FRNRAP. CDR3 length: 16 amino acids. CDR3 DNA: TGTGCTAGTGGCCCCGGGACTAGCGGGTTCACAGATACGCAGTATTTT. This gives the protein CASGPGTSGFTDTQYF.

This clone has just a few counts. The chain carries TRBV5-1 and TRBJ1-1, with a possible D match to TRBD1 (6 bases). This CDR3 is built from 14 residues. CDR1 is SGHRS and CDR2 is YFSETQ in the germline V gene. Trimming took off 4 bases at V and 4 bases at J, with 14 bases between the two ends. The CDR3: CASSAQGGSTEAFF. The CDR3 DNA reads TGCGCCAGCAGCGCACAGGGAGGGAGCACTGAAGCTTTCTTT.

This clone was picked up a small number of times. V and J are TRBV5-4 and TRBJ2-1; TRBD2 is a possible D gene (7 bases). The CDR3 extends over 14 amino acids. Germline V lookup: CDR1 SGHNT, CDR2 YYREEE (reference sequence). With 7 bases removed from V and 7 bases from J, the gap between germline ends came to 18 bases. The CDR3 here is CASRPGGLGNEQFF. The CDR3 nucleotides read TGTGCCAGCCGCCCCGGGGGGCTGGGGAATGAGCAGTTCTTC.

The J gene is TRBJ1-1, the V gene TRBV7-9, with a weak D call TRBD1 (6 bases). Germline V gene data show CDR1 as SEHNR and CDR2 as FQNEAQ (reference sequence). V was cut by 2 bases and J by 7 bases, with 11 bases left in between. The CDR3 extends over 13 amino acids. CDR3 region: CASSLTGLGEAFF. The CDR3 DNA follows: TGTGCCAGCAGCTTAACAGGGTTGGGTGAAGCTTTCTTT.

The rearrangement joins TRBV6-1 to TRBJ2-7; 13 positions match TRBD2. From germline, CDR1 is MNHNS and CDR2 SASEGT. V was pared by 3 bases and J by 1 base, with 6 bases of the junction left unmatched. The CDR3 totals 17 residues. CDR3 residues: CASSEVGLAGTSYEQYF. The CDR3, as DNA: TGTGCCAGCAGTGAGGTGGGACTAGCGGGGACATCCTACGAGCAGTACTTC.

J is TRBJ1-2 and V is TRBV10-3, with 7 bases that match TRBD1. The junction had 10 bases not matched to a gene; V was cut back by 7 bases and J by 5 bases. Germline V lookup: CDR1 ENHRY, CDR2 SYGVKD. The length of the CDR3 is 14 residues. The CDR3 here is CAITTDRTGYGYTF. CDR3 bases: TGTGCCATCACCACGGACAGGACGGGGTATGGCTACACCTTC.

This sequence joins TRBV5-5 and TRBJ2-1; TRBD1 matches at 11 bases. Germline CDR1 reads SGHKS; CDR2 reads YYEKEE (reference sequence). V shed 6 bases and J 6 bases; nucleotides not matched to a gene: 8. The CDR3 runs 15 residues. CDR3 bases: TGTGCCAGCATGGTTTTGGGACAGGGGGTCAATGAGCAGTTCTTC. Amino acid sequence: CASMVLGQGVNEQFF.

The rearrangement joins TRBV6-5 to TRBJ1-1; unclear D gene. V was trimmed by 1 base and J by 7 bases, leaving 7 bases between them. The CDR3 has 12 amino acids. The germline gives CDR1 MNHEY, CDR2 SVGAGI. Written as DNA, the CDR3 is TGTGCCAGCAGTTACTTCTCGGGTGAAGCTTTCTTT. This codes for CASSYFSGEAFF.

V and J are TRBV5-1 and TRBJ1-6, with D possibly TRBD1 on 5 matching bases. V dropped 0 bases and J dropped 10 bases, with 11 bases sitting between them. CDR1 is SGHRS, CDR2 YFSETQ, per germline. The CDR3 is 14 residues long. In DNA form, the CDR3 reads TGCGCCAGCAGCTTGGTAGGACACCGATCACCCCTCCACTTT. This encodes CASSLVGHRSPLHF. The full variable domain, with the rest looked up from reference TRBV5-1 and TRBJ1-6, is KAGVTQTPRYLIKTRGQQVTLSCSPISGHRSVSWYQQTPGQGLQFLFEYFSETQRNKGNFPGRFSGRQFSNSRSEMNVSTLELGDSALYLCASSLVGHRSPLHFGNGTRLTVT.

The chain joins TRBV27 to TRBJ2-5; 9 nucleotides line up with TRBD2. CDR1 MNHEY and CDR2 SMNVEV come from the germline V gene (reference sequence). This CDR3 has 17 residues. The V segment lost 3 bases and the J segment 2 bases; nucleotides outside the gene matches: 10. The chain's CDR3 is CASSLARPSGEQETQYF. CDR3 coding DNA: TGTGCCAGCAGTTTGGCCAGGCCTAGCGGGGAACAAGAGACCCAGTACTTC.

The rearrangement joins TRBV11-2 to TRBJ2-2; possible D gene TRBD1, 5 bases. CDR1 is SGHAT and CDR2 is FQNNGV in the germline V gene. The CDR3 length is 15 residues. The V and J ends lost 1 base and 6 bases respectively, with 12 bases between them. CDR3 sequence (DNA): TGTGCCAGCAGCTTAGTGGCAGGGCACCCCGGGGAGCTGTTTTTT. This gives the protein CASSLVAGHPGELFF. Full variable domain (rest looked up from reference TRBV11-2 and TRBJ2-2): EAGVAQSPRYKIIEKRQSVAFWCNPISGHATLYWYQQILGQGPKLLIQFQNNGVVDDSQLPKDRFSAERLKGVDSTLKIQPAKLEDSAVYLCASSLVAGHPGELFFGEGSRLTVL.